The T cell receptor (beta chain) under discussion was sequenced for a study of identifying expanded T cells in peripheral blood. Clones were sequenced by immunoSEQ multiplex PCR, and TCRdb holds only the in-frame ones, with some missing. The sample shows roughly 100,000 clones, around 89% of them seen only once. The length of the CDR3 is 17 residues. Trimming removed 3 bases from V and 0 bases from J; junction bases left unmatched: 6. Germline CDR1 SGDLS, CDR2 YYNGEE. The chain employs TRBV9 and TRBJ2-1, with TRBD2 matching 10 bases. Sequences were obtained from blood. The receptor comes from a person aged 18 to 75 in good health. CDR3 in amino acids: CASSGSLAGVSYNEQFF. The CDR3 DNA is TGTGCCAGCAGCGGATCCCTAGCGGGGGTCTCCTACAATGAGCAGTTCTTC.